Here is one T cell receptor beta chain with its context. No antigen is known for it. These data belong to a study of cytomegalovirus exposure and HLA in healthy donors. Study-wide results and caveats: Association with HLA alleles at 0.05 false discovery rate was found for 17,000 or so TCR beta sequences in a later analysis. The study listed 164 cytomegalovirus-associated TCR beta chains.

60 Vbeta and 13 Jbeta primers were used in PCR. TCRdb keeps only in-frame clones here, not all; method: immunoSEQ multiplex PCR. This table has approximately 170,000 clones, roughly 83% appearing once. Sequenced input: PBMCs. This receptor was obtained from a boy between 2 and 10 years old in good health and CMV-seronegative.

This CDR3 is CASSLDTYYEQYF. The CDR3 region has the DNA TGTGCCAGCAGCCTGGACACCTACTACGAGCAGTACTTC. The rearrangement uses TRBV11-2 and TRBJ2-7; TRBD1 might be the D (5 bases). With 5 bases removed from V and 3 bases from J, the gap between germline ends came to 11 bases. Germline V gives CDR1 SGHAT, CDR2 FQNNGV. This CDR3 contains 13 residues.